This TCR beta chain emerged from a study of blood T cell repertoires in COVID-19. Overall study context: The United States, Italy and Spain provided the acute and convalescent COVID-19 samples. PBMCs, B-cell-depleted T cells, or T cells provided the cDNA or gDNA that made up the material.

Sequenced by immunoSEQ multiplex PCR; TCRdb stores in-frame clones only, minus some. Of about 78,000 clones detected, 75% to 95% appear once; the ten largest clones hold 0.65% to 0.95%. Trimming removed 1 base from V and 4 bases from J, with 13 bases in between. Germline V gene data show CDR1 as SGHVS and CDR2 as FNYEAQ. This CDR3 has 15 residues. This TCR derives from a woman of 80 years or more with acute or convalescent COVID-19. The specimen sequenced was peripheral blood. This rearrangement joins TRBV7-6 to TRBJ2-5, with D possibly being TRBD1 (5 bases). The CDR3 here is CASSLVLGRGETQYF. The CDR3 DNA follows: TGTGCCAGCAGCTTAGTGCTGGGGCGCGGAGAGACCCAGTACTTC.